The T cell receptor (beta chain) under discussion was sequenced for a study of beta chain bispecific antibodies for T cell cancers. Blood mononuclear cells were expanded for 3 to 4 days using either OKT3 anti-CD3 antibody or CD3/CD28 beads. Study results and caveats: Most targeted TRBV signal came from the leukemia cell line cells, not normal T cells.

This clonotype was found many times. Its target is not known. Via MiXCR, TCRdb re-called the 5' RACE reads, giving one row per CDR3 protein. The sample has 20,000 or so distinct CDR3 sequences, 2.6% seen once. Sequenced: healthy donor T cells cultured with leukemia cells. This TCR was sampled from a human donor in good health. Some clones in this sample may be carry-over from other donors' samples.

The CDR3 reads CASSLNLVNEQFF. The CDR3 nucleotides read TGCGCCAGCAGCCTCAACCTGGTCAATGAGCAGTTCTTC. The chain has TRBV4-1 and TRBJ2-1; D uncertain. The V end lost 4 bases, the J end lost 6 bases, and 10 bases lay between the germline ends. CDR1 MGHRA and CDR2 YSYEKL come from the germline V gene. This CDR3 is built from 13 residues.